The 14 T cell receptor beta chains given below trace back to one sample, sequenced in a study of blood T cell repertoires in COVID-19. Libraries were prepared by immunoSEQ multiplex PCR; TCRdb keeps only in-frame clonotypes and omits some of them. Of about 310,000 clones detected, approximately 85% appear once; the ten largest clones hold under 2.5%. The sequenced sample was PBMCs or T cells enriched from blood (not recorded which). These receptors were obtained from a man in his thirties or forties who had recovered from COVID-19.

The chain couples TRBV6-2 or TRBV6-3 to TRBJ1-2, with 8 positions matching TRBD1. V dropped 2 bases and J dropped 4; count of bases not matched to a gene: 3. From germline, CDR1 is MNHEY and CDR2 SVGEGT. This CDR3 comprises 14 residues. CDR3 coding DNA: TGTGCCAGCAGTTACCGAGGACAGGGCTATGGCTACACCTTC. This gives the protein CASSYRGQGYGYTF.

The chain couples TRBV7-2 to TRBJ2-7; TRBD2 matches at 9 bases. The CDR3 runs to 14 residues. The V segment lost 5 bases and the J segment 4 bases; nucleotides outside the gene matches: 6. Germline CDR1 SGHTA, CDR2 FQGNSA. Written as DNA, the CDR3 is TGTGCCAGCAGCGCGGGGGGGTCTAGGTACGAGCAGTACTTC. Residues: CASSAGGSRYEQYF.

This chain joins TRBV24-1 and TRBJ2-1; the match to TRBD2 covers 11 bases. The CDR3 has 16 residues. Germline V gene lookup returns CDR1 KGHDR and CDR2 SFDVKD. Unmatched junction bases numbered 5, after V lost 6 bases and J lost 2 bases. DNA of the CDR3: TGTGCCACCAGTAAGACTAGCGGGGCAACCTACAATGAGCAGTTCTTC. Its protein product is CATSKTSGATYNEQFF.

This chain joins TRBV5-1 and TRBJ1-3; a possible D gene is TRBD1 (5 bases). V lost 0 bases, J lost 0 bases, and 10 bases lay in between. The CDR3 runs 16 residues. Looked up from germline, CDR1 is SGHRS and CDR2 is YFSETQ. The CDR3 sequence is CASSLGQTDSGNTIYF. The CDR3 DNA reads TGCGCCAGCAGCTTGGGACAGACTGACTCTGGAAACACCATATATTTT.

This clone showed up just once. The chain carries TRBV9 and TRBJ2-3; 11 bases are a match to TRBD1. The CDR3 totals 15 residues. The V segment lost 0 bases and the J segment 4 bases; nucleotides outside the gene matches: 1. Looked up from germline, CDR1 is SGDLS and CDR2 is YYNGEE. The CDR3 sequence: CASSVGTGGADTQYF. Written as DNA, the CDR3 is TGTGCCAGCAGCGTAGGGACAGGGGGCGCAGATACGCAGTATTTT.

The genes are TRBV4-3 and TRBJ2-7; D is possibly TRBD2 (6 bases). The V gene's germline CDR1 is LGHNA and CDR2 YSLEER. This CDR3 comprises 16 residues. The V gene lost 1 base and the J gene lost 3 bases, with 16 bases spanning the gap. CDR3 DNA sequence: TGCGCCAGCAGCCAAGGATATTCTCCGGGAGACTACGAGCAGTACTTC. Its translation: CASSQGYSPGDYEQYF.

This rearrangement joins TRBV19 to TRBJ1-1, with D possibly being TRBD1 (6 bases). Germline V gene sequence: CDR1 LNHDA, CDR2 SQIVND (reference sequence). The length of the CDR3 is 13 residues. V gave up 9 bases and J gave up 3 bases, with 14 bases separating them. CDR3 in DNA: TGTGCCAGCAATCGGCGGGGGCACACTGAAGCTTTCTTT. It specifies CASNRRGHTEAFF.

V is TRBV19 and J is TRBJ2-3, with TRBD1 matching over 11 bases. J was trimmed by 5 bases and V by 3 bases; bases with no gene match: 10. Germline-derived CDR1 and CDR2 are LNHDA and SQIVND (reference sequence). The CDR3 contains 17 residues. The CDR3 nucleotides read TGTGCCAGTAGTATCTTAAGGACAGGGGGCGGTCAAGATACGCAGTATTTT. Protein: CASSILRTGGGQDTQYF.

This clone was recorded once. A read error may account for a junction end that differs from germline. The chain joins TRBV7-2 to TRBJ2-1, with D perhaps TRBD1 (6 bases). Germline assignment: CDR1 SGHTA and CDR2 FQGNSA. The CDR3 spans 12 residues. CDR3 sequence (DNA): TGTGCCAGCAGCTTAGGGGGGACACCGGTGATCTTC. Translating gives CASSLGGTPVIF.

The chain couples TRBV7-9 to TRBJ1-2; no clear D gene. In germline, CDR1 is SEHNR, CDR2 FQNEAQ (reference sequence). The CDR3 extends over 14 amino acids. Between the trimmed V and J ends, which lost 1 base and 0 bases, there was a span of 6 bases. The CDR3, as DNA: TGTGCCAGCAGCTTAGAAGCGGCTAACTATGGCTACACCTTC. Its translation is CASSLEAANYGYTF.

J is TRBJ2-3 and V is TRBV6-5, with 7 bases matching TRBD2. Losses at the gene ends were 6 bases for V and 5 bases for J; bases not matched to a gene: 8. This CDR3 has 14 amino acids. In germline, CDR1 is MNHEY, CDR2 SVGAGI. The CDR3 sequence is CASRGRAEGDTQYF. DNA of the CDR3: TGTGCCAGCAGAGGGAGGGCGGAGGGAGATACGCAGTATTTT.

J is TRBJ2-7 and V is TRBV7-9; 8 nucleotides align to TRBD1. The CDR3 loop spans 12 amino acids. J gave up 7 bases and V 5 bases, and 4 bases lay outside the gene matches. In germline, CDR1 is SEHNR, CDR2 FQNEAQ (reference sequence). The CDR3 spells CASSRTGGEQYF. The CDR3 bases are TGTGCCAGCAGCCGTACAGGGGGAGAGCAGTACTTC.

The chain employs TRBV7-2 and TRBJ2-3; TRBD2 agrees at 8 bases. Germline V gene data show CDR1 as SGHTA and CDR2 as FQGNSA. There are 17 residues in the CDR3. V gave up 0 bases and J gave up 2 bases; unmatched junction bases: 7. CDR3 nucleotide sequence: TGTGCCAGCAGCTTAGCTCTTTCGGGGGGGCTCACAGATACGCAGTATTTT. This encodes CASSLALSGGLTDTQYF.

The CDR3 coding sequence is TGTGCCAGCAGTGTCGGGGGCTATGGCTACACCTTC. The encoded protein is CASSVGGYGYTF. V gene TRBV2 combines with J gene TRBJ1-2; D may be TRBD1 (5 bases). Germline CDR1 SNHLY, CDR2 FYNNEI. V lost 4 bases and J lost 4, with 7 bases in between. The CDR3 has 12 amino acids. Using reference TRBV2 and TRBJ1-2 for the parts outside the CDR3, the full variable domain is EPEVTQTPSHQVTQMGQEVILRCVPISNHLYFYWYRQILGQKVEFLVSFYNNEISEKSEIFDDQFSVERPDGSNFTLKIRSTKLEDSAMYFCASSVGGYGYTFGSGTRLTVV.